This entry describes one TCR beta chain. Germline CDR1 is SNHLY and CDR2 is FYNNEI. The CDR3 has 16 residues. Trimming took 5 bases from V and 5 from J; bases not matched to a gene: 14. CD4+ cells of the naive, central memory, regulatory and stem cell-like memory types were sorted via CD45RO/CCR7/CD25/CD127/CD95/CD27. The study reverse transcribed the entire isolated RNA, so it sequenced expressed TCRB transcripts. Assay used: immunoSEQ multiplex PCR; TCRdb lists only in-frame clones, some missing. The repertoire includes over 500,000 clones, roughly 16% of them detected once, and 0.07% to 0.095% sits in the top ten. This entry comes from a study of beta chain features in type 1 diabetes.

The chain has TRBV2 and TRBJ2-5; 7 bases are a match to TRBD1. The source material was naive CD4+ T cells from blood. This TCR was recovered from a man between 18 and 29 years old in good health. The CDR3 protein is CASSPIRRGRRETQYF. CDR3 sequence (DNA): TGTGCCAGCAGTCCAATCCGAAGGGGGCGAAGGGAGACCCAGTACTTC.